This TCR beta chain originates from a study of control samples from healthy donors and cancer patients. TCRdb's copy holds only in-frame clones and misses some; the assay was immunoSEQ multiplex PCR. Of under 450,000 clones detected, around 90% appear once; the ten largest clones hold about 6.3%. Germline V gene lookup returns CDR1 KGHDR and CDR2 SFDVKD. The CDR3 totals 13 residues. Trimming took off 6 bases at V and 3 bases at J, with 11 bases between the two ends. The origin of this receptor is a man between 40 and 49 years old with head and neck cancer. The rearrangement uses TRBV24-1 and TRBJ2-7, with D perhaps matching TRBD2 (5 bases). Material for sequencing was PBMCs. This chain's CDR3 is CATSPPLVYEQYF. The CDR3 DNA sequence: TGTGCCACCAGTCCCCCACTAGTCTACGAGCAGTACTTC.